This section outlines one T cell receptor (beta chain) sequence together with its context. In its sample, this clone was seen once. It lacks a known antigen. Qualities for individual bases were not recorded, and no much larger clone is one base off. Spanning cysteine to phenylalanine, the CDR3 consists of 11 amino acids. Just CDR3 DNA is preserved here, 33 bases in frame from base 1. The germline V gene provides CDR1 SGHDN and CDR2 FVKESK. V drops 3 bases and J drops 7 bases, leaving 6 bases in between. The data originate from a study of blood T cell repertoires in COVID-19 (dated by TCRdb to the early 2020s). Regarding the complete study: Samples from collaborators originated in the United States, Italy and Spain and spanned both the acute and convalescent phases of COVID-19. The samples were drawn from the first 160 participants of the ongoing ImmuneRACE study and from 1,254 subjects provided by 6 global collaborators. The dataset comprised deeply sampled blood TCRbeta repertoires from subjects exposed to, actively infected with, or recovered from COVID-19. The material from the prospective study consisted of cDNA or gDNA derived from T cells, B-cell-depleted T cells, or PBMCs. The repertoires were released in a freely available public database intended as a resource for research on the immune response to SARS-CoV-2. Nearly every sample came with metadata listing a de-identified subject ID, COVID-19 status, age in years and sex. Where available, HLA class I and class II types were obtained from metadata supplied by the sample provider rather than from assay-based typing.

Beyond this particular receptor, the publication reports: Clinical and demographic metadata were provided uncurated, with the amount varying by source and participant.

Each collaborating institution followed its own protocols to collect whole blood in K2EDTA tubes. For TCRbeta analysis, collaborator samples were shipped as frozen whole blood, as isolated PBMCs, or as DNA extracted from either sample type. TCRbeta CDR3 regions were amplified from genomic DNA using the immunoSEQ Assay, a bias-controlled multiplex PCR. As for how the authors treated the data: The number of nucleated cells in each sample was estimated by amplification of reference gene primers within the assay. To quantify the absolute abundance of each unique TCRbeta CDR3 rearrangement, sequence reads were collapsed and filtered. For each sample, productive Simpson clonality was calculated as the square root of Simpson's diversity index over productive rearrangements. Imported from immuneACCESS, the table was reduced by TCRdb to in-frame sequences with V and J called. These copies leave out some clones; in studies compared against another copy, an unresolved V gene accounts for under half, and the cause of the remainder is not known. Clone size and V and J calls were adopted from that table, with D and trimming inferred from the DNA. This sample has over 80,000 clones in its table, and 88% of those were observed once. The top ten hold about 7.3% of the sample.

The sequence was collected from a man aged 65 to 85 with acute or convalescent COVID-19. The chain couples TRBV14 to TRBJ2-5, and TRBD2 may be the D gene, going by 6 matching bases. The sample consisted of peripheral blood. The DNA sequence is TGTGCCAGCAGCCAGCGGGGGACCCAGTACTTC. Translated, it reads CASSQRGTQYF.